A selection of T cell receptor beta chains follows, all from one sample in a study of blood T cell repertoires in COVID-19. Method: immunoSEQ multiplex PCR; TCRdb's copy keeps in-frame clones and lacks some. The table includes roughly 240,000 clones, about 82% detected once. The sample taken for sequencing was PBMCs or T cells enriched from blood (not recorded which). These receptors all stem from a woman between 45 and 65 years old who had recovered from COVID-19. Both conserved end residues are trimmed from each CDR3. Fields, in order: V gene, D gene, CDR3 protein. The D gene is left open where the match is weak.

V gene: TRBV12-5
D gene: TRBD1
CDR3 protein: ASGGTAYNSPLH

V gene: TRBV6-5
D gene: TRBD1
CDR3 protein: AARKDRVGTEAF

V gene: TRBV30
D gene: .
CDR3 protein: AWSTTSTKQY

V gene: TRBV7-6
D gene: TRBD1
CDR3 protein: ASSRIAGTGNTEAF

V gene: TRBV4-2
D gene: .
CDR3 protein: ASSQERTYNSPLH

V gene: TRBV7-3
D gene: .
CDR3 protein: ASKPGQKTCGYT

V gene: TRBV7-2
D gene: .
CDR3 protein: ASSSTRNTEAF

V gene: TRBV5-1
D gene: .
CDR3 protein: ASSLQGNEQF

V gene: TRBV9
D gene: .
CDR3 protein: ASSGGFQETQY

V gene: TRBV2
D gene: TRBD1
CDR3 protein: ASSGVGGGQPQH

V gene: TRBV19
D gene: .
CDR3 protein: ASSRGPNQPQH

V gene: TRBV10-1
D gene: TRBD2
CDR3 protein: ASSSVSAGGSYNEQF

V gene: TRBV4-1
D gene: TRBD1
CDR3 protein: ASSLDRGRGYGYT

V gene: TRBV4-3
D gene: TRBD1
CDR3 protein: ASSQAPGQGNSPLH

V gene: TRBV18
D gene: .
CDR3 protein: ASSPRRDTDTQY

V gene: TRBV3-1/TRBV3-2
D gene: .
CDR3 protein: ASGEGEKLF

V gene: TRBV19
D gene: .
CDR3 protein: ASSATYAIETQY

V gene: TRBV11-3
D gene: .
CDR3 protein: ASSIGTLGQETQY

V gene: TRBV28
D gene: TRBD1
CDR3 protein: ASSPMWGQENEAF